The following is a T cell receptor (beta chain) sequence with its context. The source of the sample is a study of blood T cell repertoires in COVID-19. The CDR3 runs 15 residues. Germline values: CDR1 SGHRS, CDR2 YFSETQ. Trimming shortened V by 3 bases and J by 6 bases, and 18 bases separated the two germline ends. Recruited during active infection, patients (from Seattle) were subsequently followed longitudinally. TCRdb's copy holds only in-frame clones and misses some; the assay was immunoSEQ multiplex PCR. The table lists 250,000 to 300,000 clones, roughly 90% of them singletons, with about 12% in the top ten.

Material for sequencing was peripheral blood. The chain combines TRBV5-1 with TRBJ1-2; D perhaps matches TRBD1 (5 bases). The TCR sequence derives from a woman in her thirties with COVID-19, enrolled during active disease. The CDR3 DNA reads as TGCGCCAGCAGCTCAACCCCGGGGGGGGTTGATGGCTACACCTTC. The encoded protein is CASSSTPGGVDGYTF.